Following are 19 T cell receptor beta chains from one sample sequenced in a study of response to subunit inactivated influenza vaccine. TCRdb processed the RT-PCR reads anew with MiXCR; each CDR3 protein has one entry. The profile shows hundreds of thousands of distinct CDR3 sequences, 15% to 18% of them singletons. The source material was PBMCs from blood, sampled 11 to 12 days after vaccination. The receptors stem from a man in his fifties who received an inactivated influenza vaccine.

This clonotype came up a few times. The chain is built from TRBV30 and TRBJ2-2; D not certain. The CDR3 length is 13 residues. Germline CDR1 and CDR2: GTSNPN and SVGIG (reference sequence). As DNA, the CDR3 is TGTGCTCACCTGGTGGGGAACACCGGGGAGCTGTTTTTT. It yields the protein CAHLVGNTGELFF.

This clonotype occurred a few times. This rearrangement joins TRBV7-2 to TRBJ2-3; no definite D call. Germline values: CDR1 SGHTA, CDR2 FQGNSA. The CDR3 contains 15 residues. Trimming pared 0 bases from V and 4 bases from J, leaving 11 bases between. CDR3 region: CASSLAYSRADTQYF. In nucleotides, the CDR3 is TGTGCCAGCAGCTTAGCCTACAGTAGGGCAGATACGCAGTATTTT.

The rearrangement uses TRBV24-1 and TRBJ1-1, with D unresolved. Per germline, CDR1 KGHDR and CDR2 SFDVKD. The length of the CDR3 is 14 residues. V lost 2 bases and J 0 bases, leaving 6 bases between the germline ends. The CDR3 nucleotides are TGTGCCACCAGTGATTCCTTCATGAACACTGAAGCTTTCTTT. Encoded protein: CATSDSFMNTEAFF.

The rearrangement joins TRBV12-3 or TRBV12-4 to TRBJ2-7; 12 nucleotides match TRBD2. The CDR3 sequence is 15 residues long. The junction had 9 bases not matched to a gene; V was cut back by 6 bases and J by 6 bases. The CDR3 loop reads CASSHGTSGQLEQYF. The DNA of the CDR3 is TGTGCCAGCAGCCACGGGACTAGCGGGCAACTCGAGCAGTACTTC.

This chain uses TRBV19 with TRBJ1-1, with 11 bases lining up with TRBD1. The germline CDR1 and CDR2 sequences are LNHDA and SQIVND (reference sequence). The CDR3 has 16 residues. The J segment lost 4 bases and the V segment lost 8 bases, leaving 12 bases of the junction unmatched. DNA of the CDR3: TGTGCCAGTGGAATCGGGACAGGGGGTGAGGGCACTGAAGCTTTCTTT. Encoded protein: CASGIGTGGEGTEAFF.

The chain recombines TRBV29-1 with TRBJ1-1, with D perhaps matching TRBD1 (6 bases). The germline V and J ends were trimmed by 4 bases and 0 bases, with 9 bases remaining between them. The germline V gene has CDR1 SQVTM and CDR2 ANQGSEA. The CDR3 totals 13 residues. In DNA, the CDR3 is TGCAGCGTTGTGGGGGCGTTGAACACTGAAGCTTTCTTT. Its protein is CSVVGALNTEAFF.

This clonotype was found many times. The genes are TRBV5-1 and TRBJ2-7; tentatively, D is TRBD2 (6 bases). The germline V and J ends were trimmed by 4 bases and 0 bases, with 11 bases remaining between them. The CDR3 contains 14 residues. CDR1 is SGHRS, CDR2 YFSETQ, per germline. CDR3 coding DNA: TGCGCCAGCAGCCTGCAGGGAGGCTCCTACGAGCAGTACTTC. Its translation is CASSLQGGSYEQYF. Filled out from reference TRBV5-1 and TRBJ2-7, the complete variable domain reads KAGVTQTPRYLIKTRGQQVTLSCSPISGHRSVSWYQQTPGQGLQFLFEYFSETQRNKGNFPGRFSGRQFSNSRSEMNVSTLELGDSALYLCASSLQGGSYEQYFGPGTRLTVT.

The chain employs TRBV5-1 and TRBJ1-4; D gene uncertain. V dropped 4 bases and J dropped 0 bases, with 10 bases sitting between them. Per the germline V gene, CDR1 is SGHRS and CDR2 is YFSETQ. This CDR3 comprises 15 residues. CDR3 protein: CASSPLSATNEKLFF. The CDR3 bases are TGCGCCAGCAGCCCGCTCAGTGCAACTAATGAAAAACTGTTTTTT.

The chain recombines TRBV25-1 with TRBJ2-3; the match to TRBD1 covers 8 bases. CDR1 is MGHDK, CDR2 SYGVNS, per germline. The CDR3 extends over 16 amino acids. V lost 5 bases to trimming and J lost 6 bases; unmatched junction nucleotides: 13. CDR3 loop: CASSPRTGWGGDTQYF. CDR3 nucleotide sequence: TGTGCCAGCAGTCCACGGACAGGGTGGGGAGGTGATACGCAGTATTTT. Full variable domain (missing parts from reference TRBV25-1 and TRBJ2-3): EADIYQTPRYLVIGTGKKITLECSQTMGHDKMYWYQQDPGMELHLIHYSYGVNSTEKGDLSSESTVSRIRTEHFPLTLESARPSHTSQYLCASSPRTGWGGDTQYFGPGTRLTVL.

CDR3 in amino acids: CSASWGIDEQFF. The CDR3 DNA follows: TGCAGTGCTAGTTGGGGGATAGATGAGCAGTTCTTC. This chain joins TRBV20-1 and TRBJ2-1; D assignment may be TRBD1 or TRBD2 (5 bases each). Germline CDR1 is DFQATT and CDR2 is SNEGSKA (reference sequence). V lost 3 bases and J lost 8, with 11 bases in between. The CDR3 runs to 12 residues.

The rearrangement uses TRBV10-3 and TRBJ2-5; D gene unclear. The germline V and J ends were trimmed by 2 bases and 0 bases, with 7 bases remaining between them. This CDR3 is built from 14 residues. CDR1 is ENHRY, CDR2 SYGVKD, per germline. Here the CDR3 DNA reads TGTGCCATCAGTGAGGTTACAGACCAAGAGACCCAGTACTTC. Residues: CAISEVTDQETQYF.

This chain uses TRBV20-1 with TRBJ2-5; a possible D gene is TRBD2 (5 bases). Germline CDR1 DFQATT, CDR2 SNEGSKA (reference sequence). CDR3 size: 14 residues. Between the trimmed V and J ends, which lost 6 bases and 3 bases, there was a span of 17 bases. CDR3 amino acids: CSAVTGSGKETQYF. The CDR3 region has the DNA TGCAGTGCCGTAACGGGGTCGGGGAAAGAGACCCAGTACTTC.

The rearrangement joins TRBV4-1 to TRBJ2-4, with D possibly matching TRBD2 (6 bases). Trimming shortened V by 1 base and J by 7 bases, and 14 bases separated the two germline ends. Germline V gives CDR1 MGHRA, CDR2 YSYEKL. This CDR3 has 15 residues. The CDR3 DNA follows: TGCGCCAGCAGCCAAGTATTACTAGCCGGCAACATTCAGTACTTC. This gives the protein CASSQVLLAGNIQYF.

The sample holds many counts of this clonotype. The rearrangement joins TRBV12-3 or TRBV12-4 to TRBJ1-3; D ambiguous. Trimming stripped 6 bases from V and 3 bases from J, with 6 bases between. The CDR3 length is 12 residues. For the CDR3, the DNA is TGTGCCAGCAGCCAATATGGAAACACCATATATTTT. This sequence encodes CASSQYGNTIYF.

In this sample, this clonotype turned up a few times. This chain joins TRBV12-5 and TRBJ2-3; D is unresolved. The germline gives CDR1 LGHNT, CDR2 FRNRAP. The CDR3 totals 13 residues. V lost 5 bases to trimming and J lost 0 bases, with 6 bases between them. The CDR3 sequence is CASGTFSTDTQYF. The CDR3 region has the DNA TGTGCTAGTGGTACTTTTAGCACAGATACGCAGTATTTT.

This clonotype was recorded many times. The chain uses TRBV7-2 and TRBJ2-3; D is unclear. With 2 bases removed from V and 8 bases from J, the gap between germline ends came to 14 bases. The CDR3 totals 14 residues. Germline V gives CDR1 SGHTA, CDR2 FQGNSA. The chain's CDR3 is CASSLSRPEGTQYF. The CDR3 region has the DNA TGTGCCAGCAGCTTATCCCGCCCTGAAGGTACGCAGTATTTT.

J is TRBJ2-1 and V is TRBV14, with D perhaps given as TRBD1 or TRBD2 (5 bases each). Germline loops: CDR1 SGHDN, CDR2 FVKESK. V dropped 4 bases and J dropped 2 bases, with 15 bases sitting between them. The CDR3 has 16 amino acids. The CDR3 loop is CASSRDRFRPYNEQFF. As DNA, the CDR3 is TGTGCCAGCAGCCGGGACCGTTTCAGGCCCTACAATGAGCAGTTCTTC. The variable domain in full, completed from reference TRBV14 and TRBJ2-1, reads EAGVTQFPSHSVIEKGQTVTLRCDPISGHDNLYWYRRVMGKEIKFLLHFVKESKQDESGMPNNRFLAERTGGTYSTLKVQPAELEDSGVYFCASSRDRFRPYNEQFFGPGTRLTVL.

J is TRBJ2-1 and V is TRBV28; 11 bases are a match to TRBD2. CDR3 length: 15 residues. Germline CDR1 MDHEN, CDR2 SYDVKM. J gave up 2 bases and V 8 bases, and 5 bases lay outside the gene matches. CDR3 protein: CASSGLADTYNEQFF. The DNA of the CDR3 is TGTGCCAGCTCGGGACTAGCGGATACCTACAATGAGCAGTTCTTC.

This chain connects TRBV9 to TRBJ1-3; D perhaps matches TRBD1 (5 bases). CDR1 is SGDLS and CDR2 is YYNGEE in the germline V gene. Deletions cut 4 bases from V and 4 bases from J, with 15 bases between. The CDR3 runs to 15 residues. The DNA of the CDR3 is TGTGCCAGCAGCCCGACCCCAGGGTTAGGAAACACCATATATTTT. The encoded protein is CASSPTPGLGNTIYF.